The 28 T cell receptor beta chains listed next were all sequenced from one sample in a study of T cells in Graves' hyperthyroidism and ophthalmopathy. RNA transcripts were the template for amplifying TCR beta CDR3 regions. The HTBI primer set served for first-round RT-PCR of the TCR CDR3. TCRdb re-derived calls from the multiplex PCR reads in MiXCR, one entry per CDR3 protein. The table records around 690,000 distinct CDR3 sequences, approximately 15% of them present only once. Source material: blood. The receptors were sampled from a man between 50 and 59 years old with Graves' hyperthyroidism.

In this sample, this clonotype turned up many times. The gene calls are TRBV28 and TRBJ2-4, with D maybe TRBD2 (5 bases). The V end was cut by 4 bases, the J end by 0 bases, with 16 bases between. Germline loops: CDR1 MDHEN, CDR2 SYDVKM. There are 17 residues in the CDR3. CDR3 sequence (DNA): TGTGCCAGCAGTTGGGCCGCGGAGGATCTAGCCAAAAACATTCAGTACTTC. The encoded protein is CASSWAAEDLAKNIQYF.

The table lists this clonotype with many counts. The chain joins TRBV5-5 to TRBJ1-1; D ambiguous. Germline V gene data show CDR1 as SGHKS and CDR2 as YYEKEE (reference sequence). CDR3 size: 13 residues. Trimming stripped 4 bases from V and 1 base from J, with 8 bases between. The CDR3, as DNA: TGTGCCAGCAGCCTTGACGCGAACACTGAAGCTTTCTTT. This sequence encodes CASSLDANTEAFF.

The J gene is TRBJ1-1, the V gene TRBV29-1, with D possibly matching TRBD1 (6 bases). The germline V gene encodes CDR1 SQVTM and CDR2 ANQGSEA. The CDR3 spans 13 residues. Between the trimmed V and J ends, which lost 4 bases and 5 bases, there was a span of 14 bases. The DNA of the CDR3 is TGCAGCGTTGGACCAGGAGGGGGAACTGAAGCTTTCTTT. Protein product: CSVGPGGGTEAFF.

A note on this clonotype: A read error may be the cause here, since a much bigger clone is one base away. The chain uses TRBV18 and TRBJ2-5, with unresolved D. This CDR3 region has 11 residues. In germline, CDR1 is KGHSH, CDR2 LQKENI. The CDR3 bases are TGTGCCAGCTTACCAGATCGGACCCAGTACTTC. Translated: CASLPDRTQYF.

As for this clonotype: Being one base from a much bigger clone, this may be a read error. The chain uses TRBV28 and TRBJ1-2, with unresolved D. The CDR3 contains 14 residues. CDR1 is MDHEN and CDR2 is SYDVKM in the germline V gene. CDR3 sequence: CAGSYGSSNYGYTF. The DNA of the CDR3 is TGTGCCGGCAGTTACGGCAGTTCTAACTATGGCTACACCTTC.

This clonotype has at least ten counts. V usage is TRBV11-2 and J usage is TRBJ1-6; TRBD1 might be the D (6 bases). Germline V lookup: CDR1 SGHAT, CDR2 FQNNGV. Trimming removed 2 bases from V and 6 bases from J, with 11 bases in between. This CDR3 contains 15 residues. The CDR3, as DNA: TGTGCCAGCAGCTTAATTCAGGGGTTTAATTCACCCCTCCACTTT. Amino acids: CASSLIQGFNSPLHF.

The chain is built from TRBV28 and TRBJ2-5; tentatively, D is TRBD2 (7 bases). The CDR3 consists of 14 residues. Germline V gene lookup returns CDR1 MDHEN and CDR2 SYDVKM. V gave up 7 bases and J gave up 3 bases, with 15 bases separating them. CDR3 loop: CASTDGGAKETQYF. The CDR3 DNA follows: TGTGCCAGCACCGATGGGGGGGCCAAAGAGACCCAGTACTTC.

This clonotype has a handful of counts. This chain links TRBV18 with TRBJ1-3; D remains unclear. The CDR3 is 16 residues long. Between the trimmed V and J ends, which lost 4 bases and 3 bases, there was a span of 16 bases. Germline V gene sequence: CDR1 KGHSH, CDR2 LQKENI. The CDR3: CASSREGNRGGNTIYF. In nucleotides, the CDR3 is TGTGCCAGCTCACGTGAAGGGAACCGTGGTGGAAACACCATATATTTT.

This clonotype was picked up many times. The rearrangement links TRBV28 to TRBJ2-7; a possible D gene is TRBD2 (5 bases). Trimming shortened V by 7 bases and J by 0 bases, and 10 bases separated the two germline ends. Germline values: CDR1 MDHEN, CDR2 SYDVKM. The CDR3 is made up of 13 amino acids. DNA for the CDR3: TGTGCCAGCAACGGCCTAGCCTCCTACGAGCAGTACTTC. This encodes CASNGLASYEQYF.

The chain employs TRBV28 and TRBJ2-5, with D uncertain. The CDR3 extends over 13 amino acids. Germline CDR1 MDHEN, CDR2 SYDVKM. With 6 bases removed from V and 5 bases from J, the gap between germline ends came to 13 bases. CDR3 sequence reads: CASRQDTLETQYF. As DNA, the CDR3 is TGTGCCAGCAGACAAGATACATTGGAGACCCAGTACTTC.

In its sample, this clonotype was seen many times. As DNA, the CDR3 is TGTGCCAGCATGGGGGGCTCCTACAATGAGCAGTTCTTC. Its protein is CASMGGSYNEQFF. The rearrangement joins TRBV6-2 or TRBV6-3 to TRBJ2-1; a weak D match, TRBD2 (6 bases). The CDR3 has 13 residues. Between the trimmed V and J ends, which lost 7 bases and 0 bases, there was a span of 7 bases. Germline assignment: CDR1 MNHEY and CDR2 SVGEGT.

This clonotype was seen a handful of times. The J gene is TRBJ1-1, the V gene TRBV19, with D possibly TRBD1 on 6 matching bases. V lost 0 bases, J lost 6 bases, and 11 bases lay in between. This CDR3 has 14 amino acids. CDR1 LNHDA and CDR2 SQIVND come from the germline V gene (reference sequence). CDR3 loop: CASSIDLGAAEAFF. CDR3 bases: TGTGCCAGTAGTATAGACCTGGGGGCGGCTGAAGCTTTCTTT.

This clonotype was observed a few times. CDR3: CATSSGLSGNTIYF. CDR3 DNA sequence: TGTGCCACCAGCTCGGGACTCTCTGGAAACACCATATATTTT. This chain connects TRBV15 to TRBJ1-3, with a tentative D call TRBD1 (5 bases). Trimming left V 5 bases short and J 0 bases short, with 8 bases between. The CDR3 length is 14 residues. Germline-derived CDR1 and CDR2 are LNHNV and YYDKDF (reference sequence).

This clonotype was observed many times. V is TRBV28 and J is TRBJ2-6; D unclear. The V end lost 1 base, the J end lost 2 bases, and 9 bases lay between the germline ends. From germline, CDR1 is MDHEN and CDR2 SYDVKM. The CDR3 has 16 residues. The CDR3: CASSLFPATGANVLTF. In nucleotides, the CDR3 is TGTGCCAGCAGTTTATTTCCAGCTACTGGGGCCAACGTCCTGACTTTC.

This rearrangement joins TRBV2 to TRBJ2-3; the D is unclear. The germline gives CDR1 SNHLY, CDR2 FYNNEI. The CDR3 loop spans 15 amino acids. Trimming removed 3 bases from V and 7 bases from J, with 17 bases in between. The CDR3 bases are TGTGCCAGCAGTGATAGGGCTACGACGTCTTATACGCAGTATTTT. Amino acids: CASSDRATTSYTQYF.

The chain carries TRBV19 and TRBJ2-7; D is uncertain. The germline gives CDR1 LNHDA, CDR2 SQIVND (reference sequence). The CDR3 covers 14 residues. Trimming removed 7 bases at V and 6 bases at J, with 19 bases between. The CDR3 nucleotides are TGTGCCAGTAATATCTCGCGGAAGGAGCTCGAGCAGTACTTC. Its translation: CASNISRKELEQYF.

This clonotype showed up many times. The V and J genes are TRBV28 and TRBJ1-1, with D possibly being TRBD1 (5 bases). The V gene's germline CDR1 is MDHEN and CDR2 SYDVKM. The V end was cut by 1 base, the J end by 4 bases, with 13 bases between. This CDR3 is 15 amino acids long. This chain's CDR3 is CASSLYGGRFTEAFF. CDR3 DNA sequence: TGTGCCAGCAGTTTATACGGGGGTAGGTTCACTGAAGCTTTCTTT.

This clonotype came up a few times. The gene calls are TRBV28 and TRBJ2-3; D possibly corresponds to TRBD2 (6 bases). In germline, CDR1 is MDHEN, CDR2 SYDVKM. Deletions cut 5 bases from V and 0 bases from J, with 15 bases between. The CDR3 consists of 16 residues. CDR3 loop: CASSPRTNPSTDTQYF. Written as DNA, the CDR3 is TGTGCCAGCAGTCCAAGGACTAACCCTAGCACAGATACGCAGTATTTT. Full variable domain (missing parts from reference TRBV28 and TRBJ2-3): DVKVTQSSRYLVKRTGEKVFLECVQDMDHENMFWYRQDPGLGLRLIYFSYDVKMKEKGDIPEGYSVSREKKERFSLILESASTNQTSMYLCASSPRTNPSTDTQYFGPGTRLTVL.

This rearrangement joins TRBV3-1 to TRBJ2-1; D not resolved. This CDR3 comprises 15 residues. Between the trimmed V and J ends, which lost 0 bases and 2 bases, there was a span of 8 bases. CDR1 and CDR2 (germline): LGHDT, YNNKEL (reference sequence). The DNA for the CDR3 is TGTGCCAGCAGCCAAGATCTCTATACCTACAATGAGCAGTTCTTC. It is translated as CASSQDLYTYNEQFF.

The V gene is TRBV20-1, the J gene TRBJ1-1; D not certain. V lost 5 bases and J 1 base, leaving 17 bases between the germline ends. Germline CDR1 is DFQATT and CDR2 is SNEGSKA (reference sequence). CDR3 length: 15 amino acids. The CDR3 DNA is TGCAGTGCTGCCCGGGAGGCTTCCTGGAACACTGAAGCTTTCTTT. It yields the protein CSAAREASWNTEAFF.

This clonotype was detected many times. The V call is TRBV10-3, the J call TRBJ2-7; TRBD1 aligns across 10 bases. Germline trimming cut 6 bases from V and 4 bases from J; bases unmatched to any gene: 6. This CDR3 is built from 14 residues. Germline CDR1 and CDR2: ENHRY and SYGVKD. For the CDR3, the DNA is TGTGCCATCAGATCGGGGACAGGGGTTTACGAGCAGTACTTC. The encoded protein is CAIRSGTGVYEQYF.

This clonotype was seen repeatedly, ten times or more. The V and J genes are TRBV30 and TRBJ2-3; 8 nucleotides agree with TRBD1. This CDR3 comprises 14 residues. Germline V lookup: CDR1 GTSNPN, CDR2 SVGIG (reference sequence). V trimming: 0 bases; J trimming: 1 base; junction bases outside the gene matches: 0. In DNA form, the CDR3 reads TGTGCCTGGAGTGTACAGGGGGGCACAGATACGCAGTATTTT. Its translation: CAWSVQGGTDTQYF.

There are many counts of this clonotype. J is TRBJ1-2 and V is TRBV10-3; 7 positions match TRBD1. Germline CDR1 and CDR2: ENHRY and SYGVKD. CDR3 length equals 14 residues. Unmatched junction bases numbered 5, after V lost 4 bases and J lost 3 bases. Written as DNA, the CDR3 is TGTGCCATCAGTGTGGGACAGAAAGACTATGGCTACACCTTC. Its protein is CAISVGQKDYGYTF.

The rearrangement joins TRBV2 to TRBJ2-5; D not resolved. The CDR3 has 12 amino acids. Trimming took off 0 bases at V and 8 bases at J, with 7 bases between the two ends. From germline, CDR1 is SNHLY and CDR2 FYNNEI. The DNA for the CDR3 is TGTGCCAGCAGTGAAGCGCTGGGCACCCAGTACTTC. It yields the protein CASSEALGTQYF.

The V call is TRBV19, the J call TRBJ1-4; D gene uncertain. V lost 4 bases to trimming and J lost 0 bases, with 6 bases between them. The CDR3 is made up of 14 amino acids. Germline-derived CDR1 and CDR2 are LNHDA and SQIVND (reference sequence). The CDR3 loop reads CASSNEATNEKLFF. CDR3 DNA sequence: TGTGCCAGTAGTAACGAAGCAACTAATGAAAAACTGTTTTTT. Together with reference TRBV19 and TRBJ1-4, the CDR3 gives the full variable domain: DGGITQSPKYLFRKEGQNVTLSCEQNLNHDAMYWYRQDPGQGLRLIYYSQIVNDFQKGDIAEGYSVSREKKESFPLTVTSAQKNPTAFYLCASSNEATNEKLFFGSGTQLSVL.

The V and J genes are TRBV5-1 and TRBJ2-1; D may be TRBD1 or TRBD2 (5 bases each). This CDR3 contains 15 residues. Trimming took 0 bases from V and 2 from J, leaving 9 bases between them. Looked up from germline, CDR1 is SGHRS and CDR2 is YFSETQ. The CDR3 is CASSLGVGPYNEQFF. CDR3 in DNA: TGCGCCAGCAGCTTGGGCGTGGGACCCTACAATGAGCAGTTCTTC.

This clonotype was found many times. V is TRBV28 and J is TRBJ2-7; 7 positions match TRBD2. The germline CDR1 and CDR2 sequences are MDHEN and SYDVKM. The trim removed 4 bases at V and 0 bases at J, leaving 15 bases unmatched. The CDR3 runs to 18 residues. CDR3 protein: CASSSTTKTSASSYEQYF. The CDR3 region has the DNA TGTGCCAGCAGTTCTACCACTAAAACTAGCGCGAGCTCCTACGAGCAGTACTTC.

This clonotype was picked up a small number of times. This rearrangement joins TRBV13 to TRBJ2-1; D is undetermined. The CDR3 length is 15 residues. Deletions cut 0 bases from V and 2 bases from J, with 8 bases between. The germline CDR1 and CDR2 sequences are PRHDT and FYEKMQ (reference sequence). CDR3 nucleotide sequence: TGTGCCAGCAGCTTAGGCCGATCGGCCTACAATGAGCAGTTCTTC. Amino acids: CASSLGRSAYNEQFF.